This TCR beta chain was observed in a study of cytomegalovirus exposure and HLA in healthy donors. Study-wide results and caveats: Excluded: some indistinguishable V segments such as TRBV6-2 and TRBV6-3. Reportedly, HLA-A and HLA-B alleles of most subjects were accurately predicted from TCR beta. Common viral pathogens seemed to be connected with several of the most significant clusters, according to a later analysis.

PCR involved 60 Vbeta and 13 Jbeta primers. Assay: immunoSEQ multiplex PCR; the TCRdb copy retains only in-frame clones and omits some. The sample has about 31,000 clones; around 40% are singletons. Germline lookup yields CDR1 MNHEY and CDR2 SMNVEV (reference sequence). J gave up 8 bases and V 7 bases, and 7 bases lay outside the gene matches. CDR3 length equals 13 residues. Nominal health characterized the donors when sampled, though unrecorded immune exposures were likely. As for this clone: Antigen specificity is unknown.

The sample was PBMCs. V and J are TRBV27 and TRBJ1-2; TRBD1 matches at 10 bases. The clonotype comes from a woman between 45 and 65 years old in good health and CMV-seronegative. The CDR3 spells CASTDRGRKGYTF. DNA for the CDR3: TGTGCCAGCACCGACAGGGGGCGAAAGGGCTACACCTTC.